This T cell receptor (beta chain) is drawn from a study of T cells in tuberculosis. Study as a whole: T cells were selected with CD1B tetramers loaded with glucose monomycolate.

Sequencing was performed with immunoSEQ multiplex PCR; in TCRdb, only in-frame clones are kept and a portion is missing. The table shows about 24,000 clones, with about 95% occurring only once. Sequenced sample: PBMCs. The source of this sequence is a donor aged 10-29 years with latent tuberculosis or without tuberculosis infection.

The CDR3 reads CASSGDMRELHGYTF. Here the CDR3 DNA reads TGTGCCAGCAGTGGGGACATGAGGGAACTGCATGGCTACACCTTC. The chain is built from TRBV6-6 and TRBJ1-2, with TRBD1 as a possible D gene (6 bases). Trimming removed 5 bases from V and 6 bases from J, with 19 bases in between. The CDR3 contains 15 residues. CDR1 and CDR2 from the germline V gene are MNHNY and SVGAGI (reference sequence).